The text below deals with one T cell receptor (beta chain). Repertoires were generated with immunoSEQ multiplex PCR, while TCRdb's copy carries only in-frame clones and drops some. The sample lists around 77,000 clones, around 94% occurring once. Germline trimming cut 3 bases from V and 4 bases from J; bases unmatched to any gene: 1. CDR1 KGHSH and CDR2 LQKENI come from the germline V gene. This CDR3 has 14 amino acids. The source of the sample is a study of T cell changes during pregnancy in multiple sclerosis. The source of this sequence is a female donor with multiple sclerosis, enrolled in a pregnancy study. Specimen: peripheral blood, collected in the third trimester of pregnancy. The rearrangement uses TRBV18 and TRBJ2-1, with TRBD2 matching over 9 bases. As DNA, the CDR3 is TGTGCCAGCTCACCGACTAGCGGTTACAATGAGCAGTTCTTC. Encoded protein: CASSPTSGYNEQFF.